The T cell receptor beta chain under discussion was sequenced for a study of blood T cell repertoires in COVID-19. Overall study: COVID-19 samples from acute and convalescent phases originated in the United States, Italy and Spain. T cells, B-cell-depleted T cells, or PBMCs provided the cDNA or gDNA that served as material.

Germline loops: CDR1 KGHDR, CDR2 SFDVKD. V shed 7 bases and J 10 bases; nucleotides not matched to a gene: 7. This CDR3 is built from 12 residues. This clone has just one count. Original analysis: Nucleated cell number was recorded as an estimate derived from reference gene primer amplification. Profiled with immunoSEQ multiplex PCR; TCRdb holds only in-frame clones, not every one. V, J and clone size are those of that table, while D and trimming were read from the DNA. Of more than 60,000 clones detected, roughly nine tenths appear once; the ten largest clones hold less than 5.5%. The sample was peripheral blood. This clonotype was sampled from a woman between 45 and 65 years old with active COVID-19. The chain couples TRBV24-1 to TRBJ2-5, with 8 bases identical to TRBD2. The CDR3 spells CATSEPGGVQYF. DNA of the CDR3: TGTGCCACCAGCGAACCGGGAGGGGTCCAGTACTTC.